These 12 T cell receptor beta chains share one sample of origin, sequenced in a study of identical twins. One entry per CDR3 protein, called by TCRdb with MiXCR from the 5' RACE reads. The sample contains some 250,000 distinct CDR3 sequences, 5.5% to 7.5% of which appear only once. The sample was also reused in another study, on T cells expressing NK-cell markers.

The sample consisted of CD8+ T cells sorted from blood. These receptors all stem from a woman younger than 30 in good health.

The genes are TRBV3-1 and TRBJ2-1, with TRBD2 identical over 10 bases. CDR3 length equals 17 residues. CDR1 is LGHDT, CDR2 YNNKEL, per germline (reference sequence). Germline trimming cut 4 bases from V and 2 bases from J; bases unmatched to any gene: 8. In nucleotides, the CDR3 is TGTGCCAGCAGCCTCGGACTAGCGGCTACACCCTACAATGAGCAGTTCTTC. Translated, it gives CASSLGLAATPYNEQFF.

For the CDR3, the DNA is TGCAGTGCTAGACCACTAGCGGGTTACAATGAGCAGTTCTTC. Amino acid sequence: CSARPLAGYNEQFF. The chain combines TRBV20-1 with TRBJ2-1, with 9 bases lining up with TRBD2. The CDR3 length is 14 residues. V lost 2 bases, J lost 4 bases, and 3 bases stayed unmatched. Germline CDR1 and CDR2: DFQATT and SNEGSKA (reference sequence).

A few counts support this clonotype. CDR3 residues: CASSPMTSYEQYF. The CDR3, as DNA: TGTGCCAGCAGCCCCATGACCTCCTACGAGCAGTACTTC. This chain uses TRBV7-9 with TRBJ2-7; D not certain. V lost 5 bases and J 0 bases, leaving 8 bases between the germline ends. From germline, CDR1 is SEHNR and CDR2 FQNEAQ (reference sequence). The CDR3 totals 13 residues.

J is TRBJ2-1 and V is TRBV6-5; 10 bases map to TRBD2. The germline CDR1 and CDR2 sequences are MNHEY and SVGAGI. The junction had 10 bases not matched to a gene; V was cut back by 4 bases and J by 7 bases. The CDR3 totals 16 residues. CDR3 DNA: TGTGCCAGCAGTTCTCTAGCGGGAGAGACAAGGAATGAGCAGTTCTTC. It specifies CASSSLAGETRNEQFF.

Only a few counts were recorded for this clonotype. An end of the junction differs from the germline gene, which may be a read error. The chain links TRBV7-7 to TRBJ2-2; D possibly matches TRBD1 or TRBD2 (5 bases each). There are 15 residues in the CDR3. The germline CDR1 and CDR2 sequences are SSHAT and FNYEAQ (reference sequence). Written as DNA, the CDR3 is TGTGCTAGCAGCTTAGAACGGGACCCACCCGGGGAGCTGTTTTTT. Its protein product is CASSLERDPPGELFF.

This clonotype was seen a few times. V gene TRBV10-3 combines with J gene TRBJ2-7, with TRBD1 matching over 10 bases. Losses at the gene ends were 3 bases for V and 7 bases for J; bases not matched to a gene: 12. This CDR3 has 16 residues. Germline CDR1 is ENHRY and CDR2 is SYGVKD. CDR3 DNA sequence: TGTGCCATCAGTGAAGGCGTGGGACAGGGGACTTGGGAGCAGTACTTC. Translation gives CAISEGVGQGTWEQYF.

This clonotype was found many times. The genes are TRBV9 and TRBJ2-1; 7 bases match TRBD1. Trimming removed 0 bases from V and 13 bases from J; junction bases left unmatched: 4. CDR3 size: 12 residues. The germline V gene encodes CDR1 SGDLS and CDR2 YYNGEE. The CDR3 is CASSVEGTDQFF. CDR3 coding DNA: TGTGCCAGCAGCGTAGAGGGGACAGACCAGTTCTTC.

This chain uses TRBV5-5 with TRBJ2-1; D is undetermined. V dropped 7 bases and J dropped 6 bases, with 8 bases sitting between them. Germline V lookup: CDR1 SGHKS, CDR2 YYEKEE (reference sequence). CDR3 length equals 11 residues. CDR3 DNA: TGTGCCAGCTTGTTGGGCAATGAGCAGTTCTTC. Amino acids: CASLLGNEQFF.

The chain links TRBV20-1 to TRBJ1-4; the D is unclear. The germline V gene encodes CDR1 DFQATT and CDR2 SNEGSKA (reference sequence). Trimming removed 5 bases at V and 7 bases at J, with 14 bases between. The CDR3 is 13 amino acids. CDR3 in DNA: TGCAGTGCTGGACCCCCCGGGAGTGAAAAACTGTTTTTT. It yields the protein CSAGPPGSEKLFF.

This clonotype was seen at least ten times. The chain recombines TRBV10-1 with TRBJ2-7, with D unresolved. The CDR3 is 13 amino acids. The germline V gene has CDR1 WNHNN and CDR2 SYGVQD (reference sequence). V lost 3 bases and J 0 bases, leaving 6 bases between the germline ends. For the CDR3, the DNA is TGCGCCAGCAGTGACAGCAGCTCCTACGAGCAGTACTTC. It yields the protein CASSDSSSYEQYF.

This clonotype was seen many times. V usage is TRBV15 and J usage is TRBJ2-5; D may match TRBD1 or TRBD2 (5 bases each). Per the germline V gene, CDR1 is LNHNV and CDR2 is YYDKDF (reference sequence). CDR3 length: 13 amino acids. V lost 5 bases to trimming and J lost 2 bases, with 9 bases between them. The CDR3 DNA reads TGTGCCACCAGCCCGGGACGGCAAGAGACCCAGTACTTC. It yields the protein CATSPGRQETQYF.

J is TRBJ1-2 and V is TRBV7-9; perhaps TRBD1 as D (5 bases). V lost 5 bases, J lost 0 bases, and 10 bases lay in between. The CDR3 has 14 residues. CDR1 is SEHNR, CDR2 FQNEAQ, per germline (reference sequence). As DNA, the CDR3 is TGTGCCAGCAGCCGGGCAGGGACTAACTATGGCTACACCTTC. Amino acids: CASSRAGTNYGYTF.